This T cell receptor (beta chain) was sequenced for a study of cytomegalovirus exposure and HLA in healthy donors. Trimming pared 4 bases from V and 9 bases from J, leaving 11 bases between. The germline V gene encodes CDR1 SGDLS and CDR2 YYNGEE. There are 12 residues in the CDR3. Study results and limitations: What TCR beta sequences reportedly achieved was accurate prediction of HLA-A and HLA-B alleles in most subjects.

It was with 60 Vbeta and 13 Jbeta primers that the PCR ran. Profiled with immunoSEQ multiplex PCR; TCRdb holds only in-frame clones, not every one. The sample has some 130,000 clones; about 70% are singletons. This clone was detected only once. The target antigen is unknown. The J gene is TRBJ1-3, the V gene TRBV9; D is uncertain. This clonotype was obtained from a woman in her thirties or forties in good health and CMV-seronegative. The sequenced material came from PBMCs. The CDR3 DNA sequence: TGTGCCAGCAGCCCAAGAGAGGGCACCATATATTTT. Its protein is CASSPREGTIYF.